There are many counts of the clone carrying this T cell receptor (beta chain). Trimming pared 8 bases from V and 5 bases from J, leaving 15 bases between. The CDR3 covers 13 residues. Germline V lookup: CDR1 MDHEN, CDR2 SYDVKM. Exclusion of a patient resulted from uncontrolled infection, other autoimmune disease, pregnancy or lactation. The diagnostic basis comprised clinical symptoms, serum thyroxine and TRAb, thyroid ultrasound and orbital computed tomography. Each 10 ml fresh peripheral blood draw supplied the PBMCs. This entry comes from a study of T cells in Graves' hyperthyroidism and ophthalmopathy. RNA transcripts gave rise to amplified TCR beta CDR3 regions. The HTBI primer set was used in a first-round RT-PCR of the TCR CDR3. Each CDR3 protein is one row after TCRdb ran MiXCR on the multiplex PCR reads. This repertoire shows about 640,000 distinct CDR3 sequences, roughly 20% found once; its top ten account for under 35%.

Sequenced: blood. This sequence originates from a man aged 25-40 years with Graves' ophthalmopathy. The genes are TRBV28 and TRBJ1-2; weak D call: TRBD1 (5 bases). This CDR3 is CASDWVGGYGYTF. CDR3 nucleotides: TGTGCCAGCGACTGGGTTGGGGGGTATGGCTACACCTTC.